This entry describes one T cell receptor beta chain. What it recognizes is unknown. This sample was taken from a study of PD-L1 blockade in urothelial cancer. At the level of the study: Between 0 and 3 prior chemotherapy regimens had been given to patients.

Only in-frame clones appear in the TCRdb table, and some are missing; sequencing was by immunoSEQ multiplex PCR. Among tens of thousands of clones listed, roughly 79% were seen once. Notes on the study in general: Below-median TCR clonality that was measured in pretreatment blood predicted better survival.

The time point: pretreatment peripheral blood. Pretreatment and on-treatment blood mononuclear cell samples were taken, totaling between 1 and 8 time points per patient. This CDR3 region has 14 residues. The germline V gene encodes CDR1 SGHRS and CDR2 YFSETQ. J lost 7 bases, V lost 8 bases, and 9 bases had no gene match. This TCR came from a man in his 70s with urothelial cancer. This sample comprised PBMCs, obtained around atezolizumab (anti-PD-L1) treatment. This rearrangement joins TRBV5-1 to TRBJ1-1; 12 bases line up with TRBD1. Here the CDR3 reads CASTGTGGEIEAFF. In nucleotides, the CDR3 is TGCGCCAGTACCGGGACAGGGGGCGAGATTGAAGCTTTCTTT.